This TCR beta chain was sequenced during a study of cytomegalovirus exposure and HLA in healthy donors. The PCR was carried out with 60 Vbeta primers and 13 Jbeta primers. Sequenced by immunoSEQ multiplex PCR; TCRdb stores in-frame clones only, minus some. The sample lists over 100,000 clones; over 65% were seen once. CDR1 SQVTM and CDR2 ANQGSEA come from the germline V gene. V gave up 7 bases and J gave up 0 bases, with 13 bases separating them. This CDR3 region has 13 residues. The source is a woman aged 25-40 years in good health and CMV-seronegative. Sequenced input: PBMCs. V and J are TRBV29-1 and TRBJ2-7; tentative D call: TRBD1 (7 bases). The CDR3 protein is CSAGGQSSYEQYF. The CDR3 DNA follows: TGCAGCGCCGGGGGACAGAGCTCCTACGAGCAGTACTTC.